The 11 T cell receptor beta chains presented below share a single source sample, sequenced in a study of radiotherapy plus CTLA-4 blockade in lung cancer. Using immunoSEQ multiplex PCR, the repertoire was profiled, and TCRdb retains in-frame clones only, with some absent. The sample gives roughly 30,000 clones, approximately 75% of which show up once; 20% to 25% is in the top ten. The sample here was peripheral blood, taken from a patient treated with radiotherapy plus ipilimumab. Source of these receptors: a human donor with non-small cell lung cancer that progressed on radiotherapy plus ipilimumab.

This clone has more than one count but fewer than ten. The J gene is TRBJ1-3, the V gene TRBV2; a weak D match, TRBD1 (5 bases). Trimming cost V 10 bases and J 1 base, with 8 bases left between them. Per germline, CDR1 SNHLY and CDR2 FYNNEI. The CDR3 is 12 amino acids. CDR3 protein: CAKKGSGNTIYF. The CDR3 DNA sequence: TGTGCCAAGAAGGGGTCTGGAAACACCATATATTTT.

The chain carries TRBV19 and TRBJ2-1; 10 bases fit TRBD1. From germline, CDR1 is LNHDA and CDR2 SQIVND (reference sequence). Losses at the gene ends were 5 bases for V and 5 bases for J; bases not matched to a gene: 3. The CDR3 totals 14 residues. CDR3 sequence reads: CASSGQGGNNEQFF. CDR3 nucleotide sequence: TGTGCCAGTAGTGGACAGGGGGGCAACAATGAGCAGTTCTTC.

The chain uses TRBV19 and TRBJ1-5, with D unclear. CDR1 and CDR2 (germline): LNHDA, SQIVND (reference sequence). The V end lost 5 bases, the J end lost 6 bases, and 8 bases lay between the germline ends. This CDR3 contains 12 residues. CDR3 sequence: CASSQRAQPQHF. CDR3 nucleotide sequence: TGTGCCAGTAGTCAGAGGGCTCAGCCCCAGCATTTT. Full variable domain (missing parts from reference TRBV19 and TRBJ1-5): DGGITQSPKYLFRKEGQNVTLSCEQNLNHDAMYWYRQDPGQGLRLIYYSQIVNDFQKGDIAEGYSVSREKKESFPLTVTSAQKNPTAFYLCASSQRAQPQHFGDGTRLSIL.

This chain uses TRBV6-1 with TRBJ1-6, with 9 bases aligning to TRBD1. The CDR3 totals 14 residues. V dropped 5 bases and J dropped 8; count of bases not matched to a gene: 4. CDR1 MNHNS and CDR2 SASEGT come from the germline V gene. For the CDR3, the DNA is TGTGCCAGCAGTTCCGGGACAGGGTATTCACCCCTCCACTTT. Translating gives CASSSGTGYSPLHF.

V and J are TRBV6-1 and TRBJ1-1; no definite D call. The CDR3 length is 20 residues. V lost 2 bases and J 4 bases, leaving 29 bases between the germline ends. In germline, CDR1 is MNHNS, CDR2 SASEGT. CDR3 nucleotide sequence: TGTGCCAGCAGTGAATCTTTTACTGTGGTGGGCACCCGAGGGAGCACTGAAGCTTTCTTT. As protein: CASSESFTVVGTRGSTEAFF.

This chain joins TRBV7-2 and TRBJ1-2; D remains ambiguous. The length of the CDR3 is 14 residues. CDR1 SGHTA and CDR2 FQGNSA come from the germline V gene. V was cut by 1 base and J by 2 bases, with 8 bases left in between. CDR3 in amino acids: CASSLVWENYGYTF. In DNA form, the CDR3 reads TGTGCCAGCAGCTTAGTATGGGAGAACTATGGCTACACCTTC.

This chain uses TRBV5-1 with TRBJ1-4; D may be TRBD1 (5 bases). V lost 0 bases and J lost 7, with 10 bases in between. The V gene's germline CDR1 is SGHRS and CDR2 YFSETQ. This CDR3 has 14 residues. CDR3 nucleotides: TGCGCCAGCAGCTTGGCTAGGGGTGGTGAAAAACTGTTTTTT. Its protein product is CASSLARGGEKLFF.

The chain uses TRBV6-5 and TRBJ1-1; 8 bases line up with TRBD1. This CDR3 is 13 amino acids long. Germline V gene lookup returns CDR1 MNHEY and CDR2 SVGAGI. With 6 bases clipped from V and 4 bases from J, the junction kept 4 bases outside the gene matches. The CDR3 loop reads CASRGQAFTEAFF. The CDR3 DNA follows: TGTGCCAGCAGGGGACAGGCCTTCACTGAAGCTTTCTTT.

The genes are TRBV5-6 and TRBJ2-5; 10 nucleotides match TRBD2. CDR3 length: 15 amino acids. Germline V gives CDR1 SGHDT, CDR2 YYEEEE. J gave up 4 bases and V 0 bases, and 3 bases lay outside the gene matches. Here the CDR3 reads CASSLERGGVETQYF. The CDR3 region has the DNA TGTGCCAGCAGCTTGGAGCGGGGGGGCGTAGAGACCCAGTACTTC.

This chain links TRBV6-6 with TRBJ1-1, with 7 nucleotides matching TRBD1. The germline CDR1 and CDR2 sequences are MNHNY and SVGAGI (reference sequence). After removal of 2 bases from V and 5 bases from J, the junction contained 5 bases not matched to a gene. The CDR3 is 14 amino acids. The CDR3 nucleotides read TGTGCCAGCAGTTACCCGACAGGGAAGACTGAAGCTTTCTTT. Encoded protein: CASSYPTGKTEAFF.

CDR3 DNA sequence: TGCGCCAGCAGCCCAGGACAGGGGGCGACCTATGGCTACACCTTC. As protein: CASSPGQGATYGYTF. The chain carries TRBV4-1 and TRBJ1-2; 11 bases are shared with TRBD1. Germline V gene sequence: CDR1 MGHRA, CDR2 YSYEKL. The CDR3 is 15 amino acids. V gave up 4 bases and J gave up 4 bases; unmatched junction bases: 5.